This T cell receptor beta chain emerged from a study of T cells expressing NK-cell markers. Study-wide context: Sorted CD3+CD56+NKG2C+, CD3+CD56+NKG2C- and CD3+CD56-NKG2C+ T cells supplied TCR beta repertoires. There were seven HCMV-seropositive donors and one seronegative donor among the eight sequenced. Study-wide points: The same clonotypes also predominated in the CD3+CD56-NKG2C+ fraction of four donors.

Germline CDR1 and CDR2: LGHDT and YNNKEL (reference sequence). The CDR3 extends over 17 amino acids. A word on this clonotype: Antigen unknown.

Production of TCR beta cDNA relied on 5'RACE template switching with UMIs. TCRdb reprocessed the 5' RACE reads and keeps a single row for each CDR3 protein, giving no DNA. The record lists over 250,000 distinct CDR3 sequences, of which the ten most abundant hold 4.2%. The specimen was blood T cells: a sorted CD56 or NKG2C T cell subset, CD4+ or CD8+ T cells, or bulk PBMC T cells (not recorded which). The TCR comes from a woman between 18 and 70 years old in good health. The chain links TRBV3-1 to TRBJ1-1; TCRdb calls TRBD1, which cannot be checked without DNA. The CDR3 region is CASSRRGRRLRNTEAFF.